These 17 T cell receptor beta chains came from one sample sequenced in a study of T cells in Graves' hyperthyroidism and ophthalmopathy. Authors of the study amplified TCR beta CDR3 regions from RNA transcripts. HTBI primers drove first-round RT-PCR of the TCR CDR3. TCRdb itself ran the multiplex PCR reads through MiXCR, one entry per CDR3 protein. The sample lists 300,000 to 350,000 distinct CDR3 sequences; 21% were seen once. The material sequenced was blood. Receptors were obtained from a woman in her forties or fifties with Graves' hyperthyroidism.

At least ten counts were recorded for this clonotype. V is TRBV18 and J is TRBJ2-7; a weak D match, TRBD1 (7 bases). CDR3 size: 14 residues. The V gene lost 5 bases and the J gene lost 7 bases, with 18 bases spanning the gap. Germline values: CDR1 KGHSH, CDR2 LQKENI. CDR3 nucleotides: TGTGCCAGCTCAAAACAAGGAGGGGGCCTGGAGCAGTACTTC. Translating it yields CASSKQGGGLEQYF.

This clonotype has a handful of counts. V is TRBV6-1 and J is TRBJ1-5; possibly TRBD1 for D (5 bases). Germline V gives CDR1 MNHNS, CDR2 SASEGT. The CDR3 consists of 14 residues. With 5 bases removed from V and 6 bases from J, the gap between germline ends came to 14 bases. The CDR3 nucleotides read TGTGCCAGCAGTTCCCAGGGAACCCCTCAGCCCCAGCATTTT. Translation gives CASSSQGTPQPQHF.

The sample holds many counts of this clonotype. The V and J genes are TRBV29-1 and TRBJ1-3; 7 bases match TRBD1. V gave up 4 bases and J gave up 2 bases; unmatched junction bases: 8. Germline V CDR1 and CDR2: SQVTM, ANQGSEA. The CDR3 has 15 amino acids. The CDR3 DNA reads TGCAGCGTTGTAGCGGGTACAGGGGCTGGAAACACCATATATTTT. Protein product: CSVVAGTGAGNTIYF.

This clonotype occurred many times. In DNA, the CDR3 is TGTGCCAGCAGCCCCCGGGAGGTTCACAATGAGCAGTTCTTC. It is translated as CASSPREVHNEQFF. The chain links TRBV11-1 to TRBJ2-1, with 7 bases aligning to TRBD2. With V trimmed by 5 bases and J by 5 bases, 6 bases remained unmatched. The CDR3 contains 14 residues. CDR1 is SGHAT and CDR2 is FQDESV in the germline V gene (reference sequence).

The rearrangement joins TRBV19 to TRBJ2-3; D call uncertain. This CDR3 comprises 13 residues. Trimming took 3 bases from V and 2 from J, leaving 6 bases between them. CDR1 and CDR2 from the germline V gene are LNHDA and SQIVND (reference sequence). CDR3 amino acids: CASSIGLTDTQYF. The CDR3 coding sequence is TGTGCCAGTAGTATTGGTCTCACAGATACGCAGTATTTT.

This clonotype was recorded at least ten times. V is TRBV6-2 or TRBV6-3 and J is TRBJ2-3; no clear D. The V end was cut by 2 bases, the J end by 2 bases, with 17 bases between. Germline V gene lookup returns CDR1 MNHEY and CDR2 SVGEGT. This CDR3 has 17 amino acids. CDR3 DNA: TGTGCCAGCAGTTACGCAGCTCACGAATTTCCCACAGATACGCAGTATTTT. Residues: CASSYAAHEFPTDTQYF.

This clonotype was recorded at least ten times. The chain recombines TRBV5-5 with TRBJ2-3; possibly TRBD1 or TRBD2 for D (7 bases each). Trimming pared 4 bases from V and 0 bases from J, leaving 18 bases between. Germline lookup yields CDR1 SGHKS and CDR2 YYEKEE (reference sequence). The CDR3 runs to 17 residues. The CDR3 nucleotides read TGTGCCAGCAGCCTGAGGGGGAGGGGGCCCAGCACAGATACGCAGTATTTT. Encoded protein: CASSLRGRGPSTDTQYF. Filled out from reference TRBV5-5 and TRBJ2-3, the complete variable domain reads DAGVTQSPTHLIKTRGQQVTLRCSPISGHKSVSWYQQVLGQGPQFIFQYYEKEERGRGNFPDRFSARQFPNYSSELNVNALLLGDSALYLCASSLRGRGPSTDTQYFGPGTRLTVL.

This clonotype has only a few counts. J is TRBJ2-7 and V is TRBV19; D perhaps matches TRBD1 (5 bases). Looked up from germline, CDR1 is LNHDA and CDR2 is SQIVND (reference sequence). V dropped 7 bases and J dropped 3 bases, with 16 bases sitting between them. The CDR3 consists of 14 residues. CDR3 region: CASTSQDTGYEQYF. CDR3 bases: TGTGCCAGTACCTCCCAGGACACTGGCTACGAGCAGTACTTC. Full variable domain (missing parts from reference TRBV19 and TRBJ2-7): DGGITQSPKYLFRKEGQNVTLSCEQNLNHDAMYWYRQDPGQGLRLIYYSQIVNDFQKGDIAEGYSVSREKKESFPLTVTSAQKNPTAFYLCASTSQDTGYEQYFGPGTRLTVT.

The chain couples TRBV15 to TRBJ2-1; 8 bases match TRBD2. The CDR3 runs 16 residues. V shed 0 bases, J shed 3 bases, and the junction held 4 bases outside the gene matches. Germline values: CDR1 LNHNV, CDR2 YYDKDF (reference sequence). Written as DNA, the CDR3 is TGTGCCACCAGCAGAGACGGGCGGGGGGTCTACAATGAGCAGTTCTTC. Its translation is CATSRDGRGVYNEQFF.

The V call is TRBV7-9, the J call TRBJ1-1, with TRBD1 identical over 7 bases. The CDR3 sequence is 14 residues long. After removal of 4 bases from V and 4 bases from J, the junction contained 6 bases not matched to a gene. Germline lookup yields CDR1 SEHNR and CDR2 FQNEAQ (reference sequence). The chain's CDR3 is CASSSAGQSTEAFF. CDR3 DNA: TGTGCCAGCAGCTCTGCGGGACAGAGCACTGAAGCTTTCTTT. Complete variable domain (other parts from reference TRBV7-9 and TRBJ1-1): DTGVSQNPRHKITKRGQNVTFRCDPISEHNRLYWYRQTLGQGPEFLTYFQNEAQLEKSRLLSDRFSAERPKGSFSTLEIQRTEQGDSAMYLCASSSAGQSTEAFFGQGTRLTVV.

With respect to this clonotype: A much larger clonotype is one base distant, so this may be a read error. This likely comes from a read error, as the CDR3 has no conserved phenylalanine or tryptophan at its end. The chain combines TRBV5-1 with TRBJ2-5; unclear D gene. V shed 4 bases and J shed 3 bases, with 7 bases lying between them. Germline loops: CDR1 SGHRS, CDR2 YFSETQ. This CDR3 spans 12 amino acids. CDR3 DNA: TGCGCCAGCAGCCCAGATGAAGAGACCCAGTACTCC. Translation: CASSPDEETQYS.

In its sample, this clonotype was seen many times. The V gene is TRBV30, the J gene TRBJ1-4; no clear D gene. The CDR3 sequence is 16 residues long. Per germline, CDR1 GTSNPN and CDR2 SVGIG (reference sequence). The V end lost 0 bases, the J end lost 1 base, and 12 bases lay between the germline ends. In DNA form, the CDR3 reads TGTGCCTGGAGTGTACTGTCGGGGAGAACTAATGAAAAACTGTTTTTT. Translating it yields CAWSVLSGRTNEKLFF.

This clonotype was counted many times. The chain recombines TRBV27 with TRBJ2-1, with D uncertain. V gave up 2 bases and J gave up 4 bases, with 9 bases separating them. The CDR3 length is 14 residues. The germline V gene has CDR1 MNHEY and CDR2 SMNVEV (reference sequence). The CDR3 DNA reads TGTGCCAGCAGTTTAGCAGCCCCATACAATGAGCAGTTCTTC. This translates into CASSLAAPYNEQFF.

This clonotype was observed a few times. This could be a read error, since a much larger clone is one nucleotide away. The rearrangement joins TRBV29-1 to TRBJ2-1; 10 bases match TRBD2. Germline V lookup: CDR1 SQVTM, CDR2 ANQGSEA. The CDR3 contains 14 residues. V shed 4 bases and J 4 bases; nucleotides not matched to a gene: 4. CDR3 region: CSVGGTSVYNEQFF. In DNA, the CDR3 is TGCAGCGTTGGGGGGACTAGCGTATACAATGAGCAGTTCTTC.

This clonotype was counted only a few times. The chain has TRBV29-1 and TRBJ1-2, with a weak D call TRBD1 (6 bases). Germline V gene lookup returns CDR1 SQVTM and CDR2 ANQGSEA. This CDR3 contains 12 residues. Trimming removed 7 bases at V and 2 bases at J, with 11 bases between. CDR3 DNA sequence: TGCAGCGCCTTAGACAGGAACTATGGCTACACCTTC. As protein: CSALDRNYGYTF.

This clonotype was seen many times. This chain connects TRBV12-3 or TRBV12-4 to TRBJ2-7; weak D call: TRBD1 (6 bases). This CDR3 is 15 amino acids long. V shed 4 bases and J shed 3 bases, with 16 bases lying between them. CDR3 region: CASSSQGRVSYEQYF. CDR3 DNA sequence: TGTGCCAGCAGTTCCCAGGGGCGCGTTAGCTACGAGCAGTACTTC.

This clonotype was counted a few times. The CDR3 DNA follows: TGCGCCAGCAGCTTGGCCAGCGGGGGCCCTCGGGATGAGCAGTTCTTC. Translated, it gives CASSLASGGPRDEQFF. J is TRBJ2-1 and V is TRBV5-1; TRBD2 aligns across 8 bases. The CDR3 length is 16 residues. The trim removed 0 bases at V and 8 bases at J, leaving 10 bases unmatched. Germline-derived CDR1 and CDR2 are SGHRS and YFSETQ. Using reference TRBV5-1 and TRBJ2-1 for the parts outside the CDR3, the full variable domain is KAGVTQTPRYLIKTRGQQVTLSCSPISGHRSVSWYQQTPGQGLQFLFEYFSETQRNKGNFPGRFSGRQFSNSRSEMNVSTLELGDSALYLCASSLASGGPRDEQFFGPGTRLTVL.